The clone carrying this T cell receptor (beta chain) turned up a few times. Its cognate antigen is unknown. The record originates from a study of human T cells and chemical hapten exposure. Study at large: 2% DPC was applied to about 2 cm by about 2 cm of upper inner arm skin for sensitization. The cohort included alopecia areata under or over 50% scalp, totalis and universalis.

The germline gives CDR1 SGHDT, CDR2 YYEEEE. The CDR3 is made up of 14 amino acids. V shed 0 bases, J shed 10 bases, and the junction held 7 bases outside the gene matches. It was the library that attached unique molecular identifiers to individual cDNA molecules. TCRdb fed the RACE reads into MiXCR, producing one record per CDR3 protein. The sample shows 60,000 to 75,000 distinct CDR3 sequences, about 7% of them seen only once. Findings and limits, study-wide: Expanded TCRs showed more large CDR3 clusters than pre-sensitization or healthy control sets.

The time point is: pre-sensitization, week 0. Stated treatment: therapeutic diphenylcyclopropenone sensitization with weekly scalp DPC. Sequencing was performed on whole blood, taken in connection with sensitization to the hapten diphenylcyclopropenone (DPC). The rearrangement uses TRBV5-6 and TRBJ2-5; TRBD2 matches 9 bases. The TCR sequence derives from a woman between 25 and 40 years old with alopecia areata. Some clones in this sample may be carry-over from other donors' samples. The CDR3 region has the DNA TGTGCCAGCAGCTTGGGGGTAGCGGGGGCCATCCAGTACTTC. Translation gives CASSLGVAGAIQYF.